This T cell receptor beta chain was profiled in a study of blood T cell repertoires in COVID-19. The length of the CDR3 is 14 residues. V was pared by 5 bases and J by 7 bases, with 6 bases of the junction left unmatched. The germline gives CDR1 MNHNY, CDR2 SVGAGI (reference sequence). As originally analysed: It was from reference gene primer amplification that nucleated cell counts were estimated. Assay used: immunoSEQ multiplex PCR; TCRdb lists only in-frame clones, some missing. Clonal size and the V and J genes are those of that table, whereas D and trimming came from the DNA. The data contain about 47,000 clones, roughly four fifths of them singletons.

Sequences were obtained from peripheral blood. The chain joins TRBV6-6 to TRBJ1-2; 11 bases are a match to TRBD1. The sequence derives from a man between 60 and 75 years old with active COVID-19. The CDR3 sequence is CASSTSDRGPGYTF. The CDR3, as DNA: TGTGCCAGCAGTACCTCGGACAGGGGGCCTGGCTACACCTTC.